This is a list of T cell receptor beta chains from one sample in a study of T cells in Graves' hyperthyroidism and ophthalmopathy. Via MiXCR, TCRdb re-called the multiplex PCR reads, giving one row per CDR3 protein. The profile shows some 490,000 distinct CDR3 sequences, 22% of them singletons. Material: blood. The receptor set was obtained from an older woman with Graves' ophthalmopathy. CDR3s include the opening cysteine and the closing phenylalanine or tryptophan. D genes are given only for firm matches. Not all rows give a size; the values are once, few, many and, for expanded clones, a class.

TRBJ1-5 TRBV15 . . TGTGCCACCGAAGAAGGGAGCAATCAGCCCCAGCATTTT CATEEGSNQPQHF
TRBJ1-5 TRBV2 . many TGTGCCAGCAGTGAGGAGGGGGTTCAGCCCCAGCATTTT CASSEEGVQPQHF
TRBJ2-5 TRBV3-1 TRBD2 . TGTGCCAGCAGCCAAGATCGGCCGGGAGGGGACTTGTACCAAGAGACCCAGTACTTC CASSQDRPGGDLYQETQYF
TRBJ1-1 TRBV2 . many TGTGCCAGCCGAGAAGGGAGAGCCACTGAAGCTTTCTTT CASREGRATEAFF
TRBJ1-5 TRBV5-5 . few TGTGCCAGCAGCTTAAGGAATAGCAATCAGCCCCAGCATTTT CASSLRNSNQPQHF
TRBJ2-3 TRBV11-2 . many TGTGCCAGCATACGAGGGCATACGCAGTATTTT CASIRGHTQYF
TRBJ2-7 TRBV7-3 TRBD1 few TGTGCCAGCAGCTTAGGCGGGACAGGGGGAGGAGAGCAGTACTTC CASSLGGTGGGEQYF
TRBJ2-7 TRBV27 . many TGTGCCAGCAGTTTATCGGTGGGGAACGAGCAGTACTTC CASSLSVGNEQYF
TRBJ2-7 TRBV6-2/TRBV6-3 TRBD2 . TGTGCCAGCAGACTGACTAGCGGGAGCTACGAGCAGTACTTC CASRLTSGSYEQYF
TRBJ2-3 TRBV7-2 TRBD2 many TGTGCCAGCAGCTCCCAGTGGGGGGGACTAGCGGGAGATACGCAGTATTTT CASSSQWGGLAGDTQYF
TRBJ2-1 TRBV4-1 . . TGCGCCAGCAGCCAAGATCCTGGCCCCAATGAGCAGTTCTTC CASSQDPGPNEQFF
TRBJ1-5 TRBV20-1 . few TGCAGTGTTCCAGCCGCCAGAGGCAATCAGCCCCAGCATTTT CSVPAARGNQPQHF
TRBJ2-3 TRBV5-1 TRBD2 . TGCGCCAGCAGCTTAATTAGACTAGCTGCAGGCGATACGCAGTATTTT CASSLIRLAAGDTQYF
TRBJ2-1 TRBV4-3 TRBD2 . TGCGCCAGCAGCCCAGGGACTAGCCTCAATGAGCAGTTCTTC CASSPGTSLNEQFF
TRBJ2-5 TRBV2 TRBD2 many TGTGCCACCAGCAAGGATAGCGGGATGGGAGAGACCCAGTACTTC CATSKDSGMGETQYF
TRBJ1-5 TRBV20-1 . . TGCAGTGCTAGGTACGGGATCTGGGGCAATCAGCCCCAGCATTTT CSARYGIWGNQPQHF
TRBJ2-1 TRBV5-1 TRBD2 . TGCGCCAGCAGCTTGTTCCAAGCGGGAGGGCCCCCATACAATGAGCAGTTCTTC CASSLFQAGGPPYNEQFF
TRBJ2-5 TRBV4-3 TRBD2 few TGCGCCAGCAGCCAAGGGACTAGCGGGAGGAGGCCCCAGTACTTC CASSQGTSGRRPQYF
TRBJ2-5 TRBV6-5 TRBD1 many TGTGCCAGCAGTTACTGGGCAGGGGGTAACCAAGAGACCCAGTACTTC CASSYWAGGNQETQYF
TRBJ1-3 TRBV12-3/TRBV12-4 . . TGTGCCAGCAGTTTAGCGCCCCAGGGCACTGGAAACACCATATATTTT CASSLAPQGTGNTIYF
TRBJ1-4 TRBV12-3/TRBV12-4 . . TGTGCCAGCAGTTTCTTTCAAGTCCCCGGGAAACTGTTTTTT CASSFFQVPGKLFF
TRBJ2-1 TRBV27 . . TGTGCCACCGGGAGGGGGCCGTACAATGAGCAGTTCTTC CATGRGPYNEQFF
TRBJ2-7 TRBV20-1 . . TGCAGTGCTAGGGGCGATGGAGTCTGGGGGAACGAGCAGTACTTC CSARGDGVWGNEQYF
TRBJ2-3 TRBV7-2 . . TGTGCCAGCAGCTTAGCTATCTATAGCACAGATACGCAGTATTTT CASSLAIYSTDTQYF
TRBJ1-4 TRBV12-3/TRBV12-4 . many TGTGCCAGCAGCCCGACACCAACTAATGAAAAACTGTTTTTT CASSPTPTNEKLFF